What follows are 12 T cell receptor beta chains derived from one specimen sequenced in a study of CD8+ T cells in alopecia areata. Reverse transcribed after extraction, RNA yielded cDNA as the sequencing template. Sequenced by immunoSEQ multiplex PCR; TCRdb stores in-frame clones only, minus some. The data contain 110,000 or so clones, 55% to 80% of them singletons. Sequencing was performed on CD4+ T cells sorted from blood. These receptors were collected from a human donor in good health.

The V gene is TRBV19, the J gene TRBJ2-2, with 7 bases fitting TRBD1. CDR3 length: 15 amino acids. The V gene's germline CDR1 is LNHDA and CDR2 SQIVND (reference sequence). The junction had 5 bases not matched to a gene; V was cut back by 3 bases and J by 4 bases. DNA of the CDR3: TGTGCCAGTAGTATCCACAGGGGCTCCACCGGGGAGCTGTTTTTT. Translation: CASSIHRGSTGELFF.

The gene calls are TRBV5-6 and TRBJ1-1; D call uncertain. There are 13 residues in the CDR3. Trimming took 5 bases from V and 1 from J, leaving 9 bases between them. Germline CDR1 is SGHDT and CDR2 is YYEEEE. The CDR3 DNA reads TGTGCCAGCAGTTATAGTCCGAACACTGAAGCTTTCTTT. Translated: CASSYSPNTEAFF.

This clone was seen more than once but under ten times. The chain carries TRBV6-6 and TRBJ1-2; D is possibly TRBD1 (5 bases). Trimming pared 10 bases from V and 2 bases from J, leaving 20 bases between. The germline V gene encodes CDR1 MNHNY and CDR2 SVGAGI (reference sequence). CDR3 length: 15 amino acids. CDR3 DNA sequence: TGTGCCACCTCGCTGGGGGAGCGACCGAACTATGGCTACACCTTC. Translated, it gives CATSLGERPNYGYTF.

The V gene is TRBV19, the J gene TRBJ2-3; 12 bases match TRBD2. The CDR3 is 17 residues long. Unmatched junction bases numbered 6, after V lost 5 bases and J lost 0 bases. CDR1 LNHDA and CDR2 SQIVND come from the germline V gene (reference sequence). The CDR3: CASSQRTSGTSTDTQYF. CDR3 in DNA: TGTGCCAGTAGTCAAAGGACTAGCGGGACAAGCACAGATACGCAGTATTTT.

This clone appeared a single time. This chain uses TRBV27 with TRBJ1-6; the D is unclear. V lost 7 bases and J 6 bases, leaving 10 bases between the germline ends. CDR3 size: 13 residues. The germline CDR1 and CDR2 sequences are MNHEY and SMNVEV (reference sequence). The CDR3 coding sequence is TGTGCCAGCACGGGTCTGCTTAATTCACCCCTCCACTTT. Its translation: CASTGLLNSPLHF.

This clone was seen only once. This chain joins TRBV19 and TRBJ1-1; 8 bases are a match to TRBD1. The CDR3 sequence is 14 residues long. Germline V gene lookup returns CDR1 LNHDA and CDR2 SQIVND (reference sequence). The V segment lost 6 bases and the J segment 1 base; nucleotides outside the gene matches: 4. CDR3 DNA: TGTGCCAGTAGCCCGACAGGGGCGAACACTGAAGCTTTCTTT. This codes for CASSPTGANTEAFF.

V and J are TRBV5-1 and TRBJ1-2; D unresolved. Germline CDR1 reads SGHRS; CDR2 reads YFSETQ. Trimming cost V 0 bases and J 4 bases, with 16 bases left between them. The CDR3 spans 16 residues. The CDR3 DNA sequence: TGCGCCAGCAGCTTGGGCCGTGGCAGATTGTTCTATGGCTACACCTTC. Protein sequence: CASSLGRGRLFYGYTF.

This chain connects TRBV13 to TRBJ2-3; TRBD1 matches 8 bases. The V gene end was trimmed by 2 bases and the J gene end by 4 bases; junction bases not matched to a gene: 8. Germline V gene sequence: CDR1 PRHDT, CDR2 FYEKMQ (reference sequence). There are 16 residues in the CDR3. CDR3 bases: TGTGCCAGCAGCTTAAGCCGGACAGGGCGGGCAGATACGCAGTATTTT. It is translated as CASSLSRTGRADTQYF. Supplemented by reference TRBV13 and TRBJ2-3, the full variable domain reads AAGVIQSPRHLIKEKRETATLKCYPIPRHDTVYWYQQGPGQDPQFLISFYEKMQSDKGSIPDRFSAQQFSDYHSELNMSSLELGDSALYFCASSLSRTGRADTQYFGPGTRLTVL.

This rearrangement joins TRBV29-1 to TRBJ1-1; 7 nucleotides line up with TRBD1. Germline V gene sequence: CDR1 SQVTM, CDR2 ANQGSEA. This CDR3 is 13 amino acids long. The trim removed 2 bases at V and 5 bases at J, leaving 5 bases unmatched. The CDR3 DNA is TGCAGCGTTGAACGGGGCAGGGGGACTGAAGCTTTCTTT. This gives the protein CSVERGRGTEAFF.

This clone was counted between two and nine times. The rearrangement links TRBV7-9 to TRBJ1-1, with 8 bases identical to TRBD1. Germline loops: CDR1 SEHNR, CDR2 FQNEAQ (reference sequence). CDR3 size: 14 residues. V shed 5 bases, J shed 2 bases, and the junction held 4 bases outside the gene matches. The CDR3 nucleotides read TGTGCCAGCAGCCTGGACAGGGCCAACACTGAAGCTTTCTTT. As protein: CASSLDRANTEAFF. The variable domain in full, completed from reference TRBV7-9 and TRBJ1-1, reads DTGVSQNPRHKITKRGQNVTFRCDPISEHNRLYWYRQTLGQGPEFLTYFQNEAQLEKSRLLSDRFSAERPKGSFSTLEIQRTEQGDSAMYLCASSLDRANTEAFFGQGTRLTVV.

The V and J genes are TRBV23-1 and TRBJ2-3; no firm D call. TRBV23-1 is an ORF for which the function is uncertain. The length of the CDR3 is 14 residues. Trimming removed 0 bases at V and 6 bases at J, with 10 bases between. The CDR3 protein is CASSQSDPGDTQYF. CDR3 bases: TGCGCCAGCAGTCAATCAGATCCGGGCGATACGCAGTATTTT.

The chain carries TRBV6-6 and TRBJ1-2; D is perhaps TRBD1 (6 bases). Germline V lookup: CDR1 MNHNY, CDR2 SVGAGI (reference sequence). The CDR3 has 15 residues. Trimming left V 0 bases short and J 4 bases short, with 12 bases between. CDR3 residues: CASSYSTGGGYGYTF. In DNA, the CDR3 is TGTGCCAGCAGTTACTCTACGGGGGGCGGCTATGGCTACACCTTC.